Below are 11 T cell receptor beta chains sequenced from a single sample in a study of shared clonotypes between healthy human individuals (TCRdb year 2020). CD8 naive samples consisted of CD45RO-negative cells that were positively selected for CCR7, yielding a CD45RA+CCR7+ population without TemRA cells. The method was the immunoSEQ multiplex PCR assay. TCRdb took this table from immuneACCESS and kept in-frame rearrangements with V and J called. Such tables lack part of the clones; where checked against another copy, unresolved V genes explain under half of the gap, and the rest is unexplained. The sample data list around 1.9 million clones, and just under 95% of these were observed just once. Around 1.8% of the sample rests with the top ten. Sequenced input: naive CD8+ T cells from PBMCs. In light of the paper, this sample's cell subset or site label describes: CD45RA+CCR7+. The receptors here all came from a man between 18 and 35 years old in good health. Some clones in this sample may be carry-over from other donors' samples.

The chain carries TRBV4-3 and TRBJ2-5; 9 bases agree with TRBD2. J was trimmed by 3 bases and V by 5 bases; bases with no gene match: 10. In germline, CDR1 is LGHNA, CDR2 YSLEER. The CDR3 has 16 residues. The CDR3 protein is CASSYGGGTSKETQYF. DNA for the CDR3: TGCGCCAGCAGCTACGGCGGAGGGACTAGCAAAGAGACCCAGTACTTC.

The rearrangement links TRBV30 to TRBJ2-7; D gene unclear. V shed 7 bases and J shed 4 bases, with 11 bases lying between them. Germline CDR1 GTSNPN, CDR2 SVGIG (reference sequence). The CDR3 spans 11 residues. Written as DNA, the CDR3 is TGTGCCTCCCAAACCGGTTACGAGCAGTACTTC. Its protein is CASQTGYEQYF. Drawing the rest from reference TRBV30 and TRBJ2-7, the complete variable domain is SQTIHQWPATLVQPVGSPLSLECTVEGTSNPNLYWYRQAAGRGLQLLFYSVGIGQISSEVPQNLSASRPQDRQFILSSKKLLLSDSGFYLCASQTGYEQYFGPGTRLTVT.

Regarding this clone: This specimen includes other DNA sequences encoding the same CDR3. This chain joins TRBV27 and TRBJ2-7; TRBD1 might be the D (5 bases). In germline, CDR1 is MNHEY, CDR2 SMNVEV (reference sequence). CDR3 length: 14 amino acids. V was shortened by 2 bases and J by 3 bases, with 11 bases between the two germline ends. The CDR3 loop reads CASSLGRGSYEQYF. The CDR3, as DNA: TGTGCCAGCAGTTTAGGTAGGGGTAGCTACGAGCAGTACTTC.

The CDR3 bases are TGTGCCAGCAGCCCGGGGTGGCCCTCCTACGAGCAGTACTTC. Protein: CASSPGWPSYEQYF. V gene TRBV7-9 combines with J gene TRBJ2-7; TRBD2 might be the D (5 bases). Trimming shortened V by 5 bases and J by 0 bases, and 11 bases separated the two germline ends. Germline values: CDR1 SEHNR, CDR2 FQNEAQ (reference sequence). This CDR3 has 14 residues.

This chain uses TRBV7-9 with TRBJ2-3; 10 nucleotides line up with TRBD2. Germline V CDR1 and CDR2: SEHNR, FQNEAQ (reference sequence). J gave up 0 bases and V 4 bases, and 10 bases lay outside the gene matches. This CDR3 is 18 amino acids long. The CDR3 region is CASSSGLAEEGSTDTQYF. CDR3 DNA: TGTGCCAGCAGCTCCGGACTAGCGGAGGAGGGTAGCACAGATACGCAGTATTTT. Based on the CDR3 plus reference TRBV7-9 and TRBJ2-3, the full variable domain is DTGVSQNPRHKITKRGQNVTFRCDPISEHNRLYWYRQTLGQGPEFLTYFQNEAQLEKSRLLSDRFSAERPKGSFSTLEIQRTEQGDSAMYLCASSSGLAEEGSTDTQYFGPGTRLTVL.

As to this clone: Other DNA sequences of this sample code for an identical CDR3. The chain has TRBV27 and TRBJ2-1, with no clear D. Germline CDR1 and CDR2: MNHEY and SMNVEV (reference sequence). The V end was cut by 2 bases, the J end by 2 bases, with 7 bases between. This CDR3 is 14 amino acids long. The CDR3 region is CASSLAGTYNEQFF. In nucleotides, the CDR3 is TGTGCCAGCAGTTTAGCAGGCACCTACAATGAGCAGTTCTTC.

The chain couples TRBV7-6 to TRBJ2-1; TRBD2 might be the D (6 bases). V lost 0 bases and J lost 5, with 23 bases in between. The CDR3 sequence is 19 residues long. Germline V gives CDR1 SGHVS, CDR2 FNYEAQ. CDR3 sequence: CASSLAIPTSIGAHNEQFF. CDR3 nucleotides: TGTGCCAGCAGCTTAGCCATACCAACTAGCATCGGAGCCCACAATGAGCAGTTCTTC.

The chain carries TRBV6-5 and TRBJ2-1; D gene unclear. Trimming shortened V by 6 bases and J by 0 bases, and 12 bases separated the two germline ends. Germline loops: CDR1 MNHEY, CDR2 SVGAGI. CDR3 length: 15 residues. The CDR3 coding sequence is TGTGCCAGCAGACAAGGCCCTAGCTCCTACAATGAGCAGTTCTTC. This gives the protein CASRQGPSSYNEQFF.

This chain joins TRBV28 and TRBJ2-7, with 9 nucleotides matching TRBD1. Germline CDR1 reads MDHEN; CDR2 reads SYDVKM. The CDR3 covers 16 residues. V dropped 3 bases and J dropped 2; count of bases not matched to a gene: 8. The CDR3 loop reads CASSFRPGQGPYEQYF. CDR3 nucleotide sequence: TGTGCCAGCAGTTTTAGGCCGGGACAGGGCCCCTACGAGCAGTACTTC.

The V call is TRBV11-2, the J call TRBJ2-5; 13 bases match TRBD2. The CDR3 covers 15 residues. From germline, CDR1 is SGHAT and CDR2 FQNNGV. The trim removed 2 bases at V and 9 bases at J, leaving 6 bases unmatched. The CDR3 protein is CASSLTRTSGRSQYF. The CDR3 region has the DNA TGTGCCAGCAGCTTAACTAGGACTAGCGGGAGATCCCAGTACTTC.

On this clone: The same CDR3 also results from other DNA sequences found in this sample. The chain combines TRBV6-5 with TRBJ2-7, with D possibly being TRBD1 (5 bases). CDR1 and CDR2 from the germline V gene are MNHEY and SVGAGI. The CDR3 is made up of 14 amino acids. The ends were cut back, 1 base at V and 1 base at J, with 8 bases in the middle. The CDR3 spells CASSYLSGSYEQYF. The CDR3 DNA reads TGTGCCAGCAGTTACTTATCAGGGTCCTACGAGCAGTACTTC.